Listed here are 19 T cell receptor beta chains from one sample, sequenced in a study of T-cell memory formation after mild COVID-19. TCRdb ran MiXCR on the 5' RACE reads and lists one entry per CDR3 protein. The table shows 500,000 to 650,000 distinct CDR3 sequences, with 20% to 25% occurring only once. The sequencing input was PBMCs or a T cell subset sorted from them (not recorded which). These receptor sequences come from an adult woman who had mild COVID-19 (a few samples of this study predate the infection). Cell type and time point are not known.

This clonotype was observed a few times. The V gene is TRBV5-1, the J gene TRBJ2-4; D is possibly TRBD1 (6 bases). The ends were cut back, 0 bases at V and 6 bases at J, with 10 bases in the middle. Germline assignment: CDR1 SGHRS and CDR2 YFSETQ. The CDR3 extends over 14 amino acids. The CDR3: CASSLEQGRNIQYF. The CDR3 nucleotides are TGCGCCAGCAGCTTGGAACAGGGCAGAAACATTCAGTACTTC.

The chain joins TRBV7-8 to TRBJ1-5; D is uncertain. Trimming stripped 2 bases from V and 0 bases from J, with 11 bases between. The germline V gene has CDR1 SGHVS and CDR2 FQNEAQ. The CDR3 totals 16 residues. Written as DNA, the CDR3 is TGTGCCAGCAGCTTAACTACCGAGTATAGCAATCAGCCCCAGCATTTT. The encoded protein is CASSLTTEYSNQPQHF.

Only a few counts were recorded for this clonotype. The J gene is TRBJ2-3, the V gene TRBV3-1, with D possibly matching TRBD2 (6 bases). The CDR3 spans 14 residues. The V end was cut by 8 bases, the J end by 0 bases, with 12 bases between. Per the germline V gene, CDR1 is LGHDT and CDR2 is YNNKEL (reference sequence). The CDR3 DNA is TGTGCCAGCGGAAGACTAGGGAGCACAGATACGCAGTATTTT. Encoded protein: CASGRLGSTDTQYF.

The CDR3 DNA reads as TGTGCCAGCAGCTTAGCGCTCGACCCCTCGGGCTACGAGCAGTACTTC. It translates to CASSLALDPSGYEQYF. J is TRBJ2-7 and V is TRBV7-8; the D is unclear. This CDR3 has 16 amino acids. Germline V gives CDR1 SGHVS, CDR2 FQNEAQ. Trimming took off 0 bases at V and 3 bases at J, with 15 bases between the two ends.

Only a few counts were recorded for this clonotype. The rearrangement links TRBV12-3 or TRBV12-4 to TRBJ2-1, with 11 bases identical to TRBD2. Trimming took 6 bases from V and 7 from J; bases not matched to a gene: 11. The CDR3 loop spans 16 amino acids. CDR3 in DNA: TGTGCCAGCAGCCCCCTACTAGCGGGGGTTCCGAATGAGCAGTTCTTC. This sequence encodes CASSPLLAGVPNEQFF.

The rearrangement joins TRBV12-3 or TRBV12-4 to TRBJ1-1, with D perhaps TRBD1 (6 bases). V lost 5 bases to trimming and J lost 11 bases, with 12 bases between them. The length of the CDR3 is 11 residues. The CDR3: CASSTSQGAFF. The CDR3 DNA follows: TGTGCCAGCAGTACGTCTCAGGGGGCTTTCTTT.

A few counts support this clonotype. V usage is TRBV4-1 and J usage is TRBJ1-5; 8 nucleotides align to TRBD1. The germline CDR1 and CDR2 sequences are MGHRA and YSYEKL. With V trimmed by 1 base and J by 3 bases, 11 bases remained unmatched. The CDR3 spans 18 residues. In DNA form, the CDR3 reads TGCGCCAGCAGCCAAGGTCGAGACAGGGGATCACTCAATCAGCCCCAGCATTTT. It yields the protein CASSQGRDRGSLNQPQHF.

The chain carries TRBV29-1 and TRBJ2-7, with 14 bases matching TRBD2. Germline V lookup: CDR1 SQVTM, CDR2 ANQGSEA. Trimming took 4 bases from V and 0 from J; bases not matched to a gene: 8. This CDR3 has 17 amino acids. The CDR3 bases are TGCAGCGTTGCAACGGGGACTAGCGGGAGAAGCTCCTACGAGCAGTACTTC. This sequence encodes CSVATGTSGRSSYEQYF.

The rearrangement uses TRBV20-1 and TRBJ2-1; 8 bases line up with TRBD2. V lost 5 bases, J lost 0 bases, and 9 bases stayed unmatched. CDR1 is DFQATT, CDR2 SNEGSKA, per germline (reference sequence). The CDR3 sequence is 16 residues long. Here the CDR3 DNA reads TGCAGTGCTTCCCAAGCGGGGGTCCCCTCCTACAATGAGCAGTTCTTC. This codes for CSASQAGVPSYNEQFF.

V gene TRBV4-3 combines with J gene TRBJ2-3; D is possibly TRBD1 (5 bases). The V gene lost 0 bases and the J gene lost 0 bases, with 13 bases spanning the gap. The CDR3 totals 17 residues. The germline CDR1 and CDR2 sequences are LGHNA and YSLEER. As DNA, the CDR3 is TGCGCCAGCAGCCAAGATAGGGGCCTACAAAGCACAGATACGCAGTATTTT. Amino acid sequence: CASSQDRGLQSTDTQYF.

This clonotype was detected only a few times. The J gene is TRBJ1-4, the V gene TRBV3-1, with no clear D. The CDR3 is 15 amino acids. The germline V and J ends were trimmed by 1 base and 6 bases, with 12 bases remaining between them. Germline V gene data show CDR1 as LGHDT and CDR2 as YNNKEL (reference sequence). The CDR3 nucleotides are TGTGCCAGCAGCCAAGGTGGGCAGGCAGATGAAAAACTGTTTTTT. Its translation is CASSQGGQADEKLFF.

The chain recombines TRBV27 with TRBJ2-7; D is ambiguous. CDR1 and CDR2 (germline): MNHEY, SMNVEV (reference sequence). V lost 3 bases, J lost 2 bases, and 8 bases lay in between. The CDR3 extends over 13 amino acids. DNA of the CDR3: TGTGCCAGCAGTTTTTCGGCAGCCTACGAGCAGTACTTC. It is translated as CASSFSAAYEQYF.

The chain joins TRBV29-1 to TRBJ2-2; D might be TRBD1 (5 bases). The CDR3 loop spans 14 amino acids. CDR1 is SQVTM, CDR2 ANQGSEA, per germline. V was trimmed by 5 bases and J by 5 bases, leaving 15 bases between them. CDR3 bases: TGCAGCGTTCTTGGGGCTAGGCGGACCGGGGAGCTGTTTTTT. Translating gives CSVLGARRTGELFF.

In its sample, this clonotype was seen a few times. The chain links TRBV12-3 or TRBV12-4 to TRBJ1-6; TRBD1 might be the D (5 bases). The CDR3 covers 14 residues. Trimming stripped 3 bases from V and 14 bases from J, with 17 bases between. The CDR3 loop is CASSFGTPNRALHF. CDR3 DNA: TGTGCCAGCAGTTTTGGGACCCCCAATAGGGCCCTCCACTTT.

V and J are TRBV19 and TRBJ2-1; 10 bases fit TRBD2. V lost 3 bases to trimming and J lost 9 bases; unmatched junction nucleotides: 8. In germline, CDR1 is LNHDA, CDR2 SQIVND (reference sequence). The CDR3 consists of 15 residues. The CDR3 is CASSIWLAGAPEQFF. CDR3 DNA sequence: TGTGCCAGTAGTATTTGGCTAGCGGGAGCCCCTGAGCAGTTCTTC.

A single count supports this clonotype. The gene calls are TRBV4-2 and TRBJ2-1; TRBD2 agrees at 8 bases. The V segment lost 6 bases and the J segment 3 bases; nucleotides outside the gene matches: 7. This CDR3 is 15 amino acids long. Germline values: CDR1 LGHNA, CDR2 YNFKEQ. The CDR3 nucleotides are TGTGCCAGCAGTCCTAAACTAGCGGACTACAATGAGCAGTTCTTC. Translation gives CASSPKLADYNEQFF.

A few counts support this clonotype. J is TRBJ2-5 and V is TRBV7-2, with TRBD2 identical over 12 bases. The germline V gene encodes CDR1 SGHTA and CDR2 FQGNSA. V lost 1 base to trimming and J lost 5 bases; unmatched junction nucleotides: 11. This CDR3 comprises 18 residues. In DNA, the CDR3 is TGTGCCAGCAGCTTAGTAGTTGGACTAGCGGGAAGCGGGGAGACCCAGTACTTC. Its translation: CASSLVVGLAGSGETQYF.

The chain couples TRBV29-1 to TRBJ1-5, with 8 bases fitting TRBD1. With V trimmed by 6 bases and J by 2 bases, 6 bases remained unmatched. Germline-derived CDR1 and CDR2 are SQVTM and ANQGSEA. The CDR3 contains 14 residues. In DNA form, the CDR3 reads TGCAGCGTCGGACAGGGAGGGGGCAATCAGCCCCAGCATTTT. It specifies CSVGQGGGNQPQHF.

The chain links TRBV25-1 to TRBJ2-1; TRBD2 might be the D (5 bases). Germline CDR1 is MGHDK and CDR2 is SYGVNS. The CDR3 spans 12 residues. V dropped 1 base and J dropped 9 bases, with 7 bases sitting between them. The DNA for the CDR3 is TGTGCCAGCAGTGAATTCGCGGGTGAGCAGTTCTTC. Its translation is CASSEFAGEQFF.